Below are 11 T cell receptor beta chains sequenced from a single sample in a study of T-cell memory formation after mild COVID-19. TCRdb recomputed calls from the 5' RACE reads with MiXCR, one row per CDR3 protein. The sample consists of about 270,000 distinct CDR3 sequences, 15% of them appearing once. Sequencing input: PBMCs or a T cell subset sorted from them (not recorded which). The receptors stem from an adult woman who had mild COVID-19 (a few samples of this study predate the infection). Cell type and time point are not known.

This clonotype was observed a single time. CDR3 sequence reads: CASSSGRGGETQYF. CDR3 sequence (DNA): TGTGCCAGTAGTTCGGGCAGGGGTGGAGAGACCCAGTACTTC. The chain recombines TRBV19 with TRBJ2-5; D might be TRBD1 (6 bases). The V and J ends lost 5 bases and 4 bases respectively, with 14 bases between them. CDR1 is LNHDA and CDR2 is SQIVND in the germline V gene (reference sequence). CDR3 length: 14 amino acids.

The chain carries TRBV24-1 and TRBJ2-3; TRBD2 is a possible D gene (6 bases). This CDR3 is built from 15 residues. CDR1 is KGHDR, CDR2 SFDVKD, per germline. Deletions cut 1 base from V and 0 bases from J, with 7 bases between. CDR3 amino acids: CATSDFGGSTDTQYF. CDR3 nucleotides: TGTGCCACCAGTGATTTCGGGGGTAGCACAGATACGCAGTATTTT.

The V gene is TRBV2, the J gene TRBJ1-2; unclear D gene. Trimming pared 1 base from V and 8 bases from J, leaving 8 bases between. From germline, CDR1 is SNHLY and CDR2 FYNNEI. The CDR3 spans 12 residues. This CDR3 is CASSEDIGGYTF. The CDR3 DNA follows: TGTGCCAGCAGTGAAGATATAGGCGGCTACACCTTC.

This clonotype has just a few counts. The chain is built from TRBV5-6 and TRBJ2-7; 10 positions match TRBD2. CDR1 and CDR2 from the germline V gene are SGHDT and YYEEEE. CDR3 length: 18 amino acids. Losses at the gene ends were 2 bases for V and 2 bases for J; bases not matched to a gene: 13. The CDR3 is CASSFTSGIRLNTYEQYF. The CDR3 region has the DNA TGTGCCAGCAGCTTTACTAGCGGGATCCGACTAAATACCTACGAGCAGTACTTC.

The rearrangement uses TRBV6-2 or TRBV6-3 and TRBJ1-1; a possible D gene is TRBD1 (5 bases). There are 14 residues in the CDR3. Germline CDR1 and CDR2: MNHEY and SVGEGT. The V gene lost 5 bases and the J gene lost 2 bases, with 12 bases spanning the gap. CDR3 residues: CASSTTGFNTEAFF. In DNA form, the CDR3 reads TGTGCCAGCAGTACTACAGGTTTCAACACTGAAGCTTTCTTT.

The chain couples TRBV24-1 to TRBJ2-2; 11 bases are shared with TRBD1. Unmatched junction bases numbered 2, after V lost 7 bases and J lost 5 bases. Germline lookup yields CDR1 KGHDR and CDR2 SFDVKD. The CDR3 spans 14 residues. CDR3: CATSGTGGTGELFF. The CDR3 nucleotides are TGTGCCACCAGCGGGACAGGGGGTACCGGGGAGCTGTTTTTT.

This clonotype was seen more than once but under ten times. This chain connects TRBV15 to TRBJ1-6, with D maybe TRBD1 (6 bases). V was trimmed by 0 bases and J by 6 bases, leaving 15 bases between them. Germline V gene lookup returns CDR1 LNHNV and CDR2 YYDKDF (reference sequence). The CDR3 has 17 amino acids. CDR3 in amino acids: CATSRDIRRTVNSPLHF. The CDR3 bases are TGTGCCACCAGCAGAGACATACGCCGGACAGTTAATTCACCCCTCCACTTT.

This chain uses TRBV5-1 with TRBJ1-1; a possible D gene is TRBD1 (6 bases). Germline lookup yields CDR1 SGHRS and CDR2 YFSETQ. V was trimmed by 3 bases and J by 5 bases, leaving 8 bases between them. The CDR3 spans 12 residues. The CDR3 loop is CASSSQGTEAFF. DNA for the CDR3: TGCGCCAGCAGCTCCCAGGGGACTGAAGCTTTCTTT.

The V and J genes are TRBV6-5 and TRBJ1-2; tentative D call: TRBD1 (6 bases). The CDR3 length is 15 residues. CDR1 MNHEY and CDR2 SVGAGI come from the germline V gene. V lost 0 bases and J lost 8, with 16 bases in between. The CDR3 sequence is CASSYSPWDIGGYTF. The CDR3 DNA sequence: TGTGCCAGCAGTTACTCCCCATGGGACATCGGCGGCTACACCTTC.

The chain uses TRBV7-2 and TRBJ2-6, with no clear D. V lost 5 bases, J lost 2 bases, and 10 bases lay in between. The V gene's germline CDR1 is SGHTA and CDR2 FQGNSA. The length of the CDR3 is 15 residues. The CDR3 region is CASSLKSPGANVLTF. The CDR3 DNA sequence: TGTGCCAGCAGCCTAAAAAGCCCTGGGGCCAACGTCCTGACTTTC.

The chain is built from TRBV6-1 and TRBJ2-4; 11 bases match TRBD2. After removal of 2 bases from V and 8 bases from J, the junction contained 2 bases not matched to a gene. This CDR3 has 14 amino acids. Germline V gene lookup returns CDR1 MNHNS and CDR2 SASEGT. The CDR3 sequence is CASSEFSGRDIQYF. The DNA for the CDR3 is TGTGCCAGCAGTGAATTTAGCGGGAGGGACATTCAGTACTTC.